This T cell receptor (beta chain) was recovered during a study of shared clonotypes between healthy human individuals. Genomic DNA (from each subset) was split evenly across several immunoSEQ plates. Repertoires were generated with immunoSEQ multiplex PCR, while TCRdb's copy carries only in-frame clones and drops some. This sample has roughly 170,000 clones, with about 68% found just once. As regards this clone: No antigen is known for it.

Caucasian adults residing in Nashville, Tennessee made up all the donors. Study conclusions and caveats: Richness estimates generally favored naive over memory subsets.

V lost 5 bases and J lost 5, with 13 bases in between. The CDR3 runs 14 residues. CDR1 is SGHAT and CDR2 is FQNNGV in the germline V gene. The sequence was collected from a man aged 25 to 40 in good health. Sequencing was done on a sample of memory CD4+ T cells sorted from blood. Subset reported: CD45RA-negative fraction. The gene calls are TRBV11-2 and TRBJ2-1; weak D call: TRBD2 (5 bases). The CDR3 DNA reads TGTGCCAGCAGCGGTATAACTAGGAACAATGAGCAGTTCTTC. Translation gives CASSGITRNNEQFF.